In this sample, the clone carrying this T cell receptor (beta chain) turned up once. Within the sample, other DNA sequences also encode this same CDR3. CDR1 is MDHEN and CDR2 is SYDVKM in the germline V gene. The CDR3 runs to 12 residues. The ends lost 5 bases at V and 6 bases at J; junction bases unmatched: 1. The sample belongs to a study of blood T cell repertoires in COVID-19. Measured with immunoSEQ multiplex PCR; TCRdb has only the in-frame clones, and not every one. The table has approximately 180,000 clones, 89% seen once. Participants' own reports of clinical history determined their cohort assignment.

Specimen: PBMCs or T cells enriched from blood (not recorded which). V usage is TRBV28 and J usage is TRBJ2-3, with 8 bases identical to TRBD2. This TCR was sampled from a woman aged 40 to 50 with acute COVID-19. This chain's CDR3 is CASSPGGDTQYF. CDR3 sequence (DNA): TGTGCCAGCAGTCCGGGGGGGGATACGCAGTATTTT.